This TCR beta chain was identified in a study of metastatic and nonmetastatic thyroid tumors. Notes on this clone: At one boundary the junction diverges from the germline segment, which might be a read error.

CDR3 length equals 12 residues. Germline loops: CDR1 MGHRA, CDR2 YSYEKL. Patients were all untreated before their thyroid surgery. Using MiXCR, TCRdb re-called clones from the PCR reads. The sample has 6,000 or so clones; 25% to 35% are singletons. V is TRBV4-1 and J is TRBJ1-6; unclear D gene. The sequencing sample was made of adjacent normal tissue. The sequence was obtained from a female donor with papillary thyroid cancer or a benign thyroid nodule (not recorded which). Some clones in this sample may be carry-over from other donors' samples. The CDR3 DNA reads as TGCGCCAGCAGCAAGGGTAATTCTCCCCTCCCCTTT. Protein product: CASSKGNSPLPF.